The rows below give T cell receptor beta chains drawn from one sample of a study of cytomegalovirus exposure and HLA in healthy donors. Here immunoSEQ multiplex PCR was the method, and the copy in TCRdb shows in-frame clones only, minus some. The table has around 200,000 clones, about 80% seen once. The specimen sequenced was PBMCs. The receptor source for this set is a man aged 30 to 45 in good health and CMV-seronegative. CDR3s include the opening cysteine and the closing phenylalanine or tryptophan. D genes are given only for firm matches. The size of a clone is reported for some rows only, either as once, few or many, or as a class for expanded clones.

d_gene: .
v_gene: TRBV13
j_gene: TRBJ1-1
abundance: .
CDR3aa: CASSKRLNTEAFF
CDR3nt: TGTGCCAGCAGCAAGAGGTTGAACACTGAAGCTTTCTTT

d_gene: TRBD1
v_gene: TRBV4-2
j_gene: TRBJ1-4
abundance: .
CDR3aa: CASSPSGTGGNEKLFF
CDR3nt: TGTGCCAGCAGCCCCTCCGGGACAGGGGGTAATGAAAAACTGTTTTTT

d_gene: TRBD1
v_gene: TRBV18
j_gene: TRBJ2-7
abundance: .
CDR3aa: CASSPGQGNLAGFYEQYF
CDR3nt: TGTGCCAGCTCACCGGGACAGGGGAATTTAGCGGGTTTCTACGAGCAGTACTTC

d_gene: TRBD1
v_gene: TRBV27
j_gene: TRBJ1-2
abundance: .
CDR3aa: CASSPNRGIGYGYTF
CDR3nt: TGTGCCAGCAGTCCAAACAGGGGGATCGGCTATGGCTACACCTTC

d_gene: .
v_gene: TRBV7-2
j_gene: TRBJ2-2
abundance: .
CDR3aa: CASSLVIGELFF
CDR3nt: TGTGCCAGCAGCTTAGTTATCGGGGAGCTGTTTTTT

d_gene: .
v_gene: TRBV7-9
j_gene: TRBJ1-4
abundance: .
CDR3aa: CASSSGARASNEKLFF
CDR3nt: TGTGCCAGCAGCTCAGGGGCGAGGGCATCGAATGAAAAACTGTTTTTT

d_gene: TRBD1
v_gene: TRBV6-1
j_gene: TRBJ1-5
abundance: .
CDR3aa: CASSENRGPNQPQHF
CDR3nt: TGTGCCAGCAGTGAAAACAGGGGCCCCAATCAGCCCCAGCATTTT

d_gene: .
v_gene: TRBV9
j_gene: TRBJ2-3
abundance: .
CDR3aa: CASSAGLKSPDTQYF
CDR3nt: TGTGCCAGCAGCGCGGGTCTGAAATCACCGGATACGCAGTATTTT

d_gene: TRBD2
v_gene: TRBV19
j_gene: TRBJ2-2
abundance: once
CDR3aa: CAFRTSGDNTGELFF
CDR3nt: TGTGCCTTCAGGACTAGCGGGGATAACACCGGGGAGCTGTTTTTT

d_gene: TRBD2
v_gene: TRBV19
j_gene: TRBJ2-1
abundance: .
CDR3aa: CASSSGTSGLTYNEQFF
CDR3nt: TGTGCCAGTAGTTCCGGGACTAGCGGCTTAACCTACAATGAGCAGTTCTTC

d_gene: .
v_gene: TRBV7-2
j_gene: TRBJ2-1
abundance: .
CDR3aa: CASSLGVGNEQFF
CDR3nt: TGTGCCAGCAGCTTAGGGGTCGGGAATGAGCAGTTCTTC

d_gene: .
v_gene: TRBV15
j_gene: TRBJ2-2
abundance: .
CDR3aa: CATSRGTEGTGELFF
CDR3nt: TGTGCCACCAGCAGGGGAACCGAGGGCACCGGGGAGCTGTTTTTT